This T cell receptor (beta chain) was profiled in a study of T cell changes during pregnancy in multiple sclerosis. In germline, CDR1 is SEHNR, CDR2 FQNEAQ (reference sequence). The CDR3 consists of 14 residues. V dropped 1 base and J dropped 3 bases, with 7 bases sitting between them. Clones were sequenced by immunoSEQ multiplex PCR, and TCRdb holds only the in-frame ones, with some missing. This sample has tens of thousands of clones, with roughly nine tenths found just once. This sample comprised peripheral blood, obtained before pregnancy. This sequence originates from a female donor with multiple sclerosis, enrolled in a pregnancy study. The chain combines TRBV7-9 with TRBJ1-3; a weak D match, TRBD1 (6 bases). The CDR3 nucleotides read TGTGCCAGCAGCTTAGACAGGGATGGAAACACCATATATTTT. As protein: CASSLDRDGNTIYF.